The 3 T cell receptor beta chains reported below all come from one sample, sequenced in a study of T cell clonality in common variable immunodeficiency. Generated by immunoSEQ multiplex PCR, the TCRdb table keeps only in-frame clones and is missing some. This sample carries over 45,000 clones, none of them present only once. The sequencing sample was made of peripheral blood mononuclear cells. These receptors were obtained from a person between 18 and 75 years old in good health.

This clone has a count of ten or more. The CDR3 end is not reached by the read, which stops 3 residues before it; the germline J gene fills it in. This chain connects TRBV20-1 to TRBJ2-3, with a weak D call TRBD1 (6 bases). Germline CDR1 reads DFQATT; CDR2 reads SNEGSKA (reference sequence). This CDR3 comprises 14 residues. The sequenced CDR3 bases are TGCAGTGCTAGAGATCTCAGGGGAGATCAGCCG. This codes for CSARDLRGDQP. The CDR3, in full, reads CSARDLRGDQPQYF.

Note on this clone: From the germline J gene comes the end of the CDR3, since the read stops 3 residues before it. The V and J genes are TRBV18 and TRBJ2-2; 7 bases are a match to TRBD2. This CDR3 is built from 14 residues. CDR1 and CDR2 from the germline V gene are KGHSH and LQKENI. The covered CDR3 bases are TGTGCCAGCTCACCCCCAGGGACTAATGAAAAG. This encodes CASSPPGTNEK. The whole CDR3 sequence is CASSPPGTNEKLFF.

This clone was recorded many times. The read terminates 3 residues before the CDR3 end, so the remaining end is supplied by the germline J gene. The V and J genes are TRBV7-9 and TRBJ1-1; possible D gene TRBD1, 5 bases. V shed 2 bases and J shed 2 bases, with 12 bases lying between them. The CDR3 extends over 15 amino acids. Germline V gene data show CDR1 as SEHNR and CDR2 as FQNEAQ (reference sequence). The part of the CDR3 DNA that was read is TGTGCCAGCAGCTTATATAGGACAAGAAACACTGAA. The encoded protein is CASSLYRTRNTE. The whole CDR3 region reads CASSLYRTRNTEAFF.